This entry features one T cell receptor beta chain sequence. Its antigen is undetermined. The entry originates in a study of identical twins. Study-wide results and limits: In cord blood, abundant beta clonotypes had fewer insertions; memory showed no trend. Models came in too low on out-of-frame TCR alpha sharing in monozygotic twins.

Template switching supplied a universal primer site; unique molecular identifiers were carried on the cDNA. TCRdb analysed the 5' RACE reads with MiXCR anew, one entry per CDR3 protein. This table holds roughly 1,500,000 distinct CDR3 sequences, about 32% found once. V lost 6 bases to trimming and J lost 0 bases, with 12 bases between them. This CDR3 spans 14 amino acids. The rearrangement joins TRBV12-3 or TRBV12-4 to TRBJ2-7, with D hard to call. Sequences were obtained from cord blood. The TCR originated in a newborn girl in good health. The CDR3 region has the DNA TGTGCCAGCAGCCAAACTCCGACCTCCTACGAGCAGTACTTC. Translated, it gives CASSQTPTSYEQYF.